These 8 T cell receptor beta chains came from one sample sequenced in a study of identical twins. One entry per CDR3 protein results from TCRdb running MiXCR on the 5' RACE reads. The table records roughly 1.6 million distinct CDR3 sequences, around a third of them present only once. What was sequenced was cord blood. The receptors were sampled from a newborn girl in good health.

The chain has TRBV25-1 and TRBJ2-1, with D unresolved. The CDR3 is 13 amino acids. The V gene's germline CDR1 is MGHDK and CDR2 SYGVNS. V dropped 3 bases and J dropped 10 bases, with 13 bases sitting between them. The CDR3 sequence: CASSDRYLYEQFF. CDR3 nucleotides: TGTGCCAGCAGTGATCGCTACCTTTACGAGCAGTTCTTC. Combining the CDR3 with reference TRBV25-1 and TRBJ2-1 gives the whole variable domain EADIYQTPRYLVIGTGKKITLECSQTMGHDKMYWYQQDPGMELHLIHYSYGVNSTEKGDLSSESTVSRIRTEHFPLTLESARPSHTSQYLCASSDRYLYEQFFGPGTRLTVL.

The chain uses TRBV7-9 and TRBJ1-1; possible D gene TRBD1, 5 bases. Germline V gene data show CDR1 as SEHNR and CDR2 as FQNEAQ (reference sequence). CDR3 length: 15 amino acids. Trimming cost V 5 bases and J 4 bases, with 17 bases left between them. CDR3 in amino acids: CASSPPMTDSTEAFF. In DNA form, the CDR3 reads TGTGCCAGCAGCCCACCTATGACAGACTCCACTGAAGCTTTCTTT.

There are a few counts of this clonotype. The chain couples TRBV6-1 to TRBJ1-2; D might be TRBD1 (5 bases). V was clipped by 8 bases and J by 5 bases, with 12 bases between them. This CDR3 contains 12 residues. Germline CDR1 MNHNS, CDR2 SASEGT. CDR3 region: CASELGVYGYTF. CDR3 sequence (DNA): TGTGCCAGCGAGCTGGGGGTATATGGCTACACCTTC.

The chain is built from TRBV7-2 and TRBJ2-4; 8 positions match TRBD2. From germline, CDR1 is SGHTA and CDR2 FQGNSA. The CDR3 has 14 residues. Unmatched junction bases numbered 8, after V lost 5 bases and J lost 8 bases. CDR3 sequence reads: CASSPGTRGYIQYF. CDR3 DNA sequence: TGTGCCAGCAGCCCAGGGACTAGGGGGTACATTCAGTACTTC.

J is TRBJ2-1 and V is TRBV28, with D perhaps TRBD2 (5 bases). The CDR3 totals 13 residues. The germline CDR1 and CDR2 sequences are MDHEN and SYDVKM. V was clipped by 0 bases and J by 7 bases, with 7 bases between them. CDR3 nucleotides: TGTGCCAGCAGTTTATGGGAGCGGAATGAGCAGTTCTTC. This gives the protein CASSLWERNEQFF.

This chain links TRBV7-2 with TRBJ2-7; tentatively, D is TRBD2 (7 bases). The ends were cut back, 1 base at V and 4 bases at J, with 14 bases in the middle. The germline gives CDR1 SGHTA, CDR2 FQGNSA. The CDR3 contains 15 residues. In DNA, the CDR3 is TGTGCCAGCAGCTTAGGTGGGGGGGGGACATACGAGCAGTACTTC. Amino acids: CASSLGGGGTYEQYF.

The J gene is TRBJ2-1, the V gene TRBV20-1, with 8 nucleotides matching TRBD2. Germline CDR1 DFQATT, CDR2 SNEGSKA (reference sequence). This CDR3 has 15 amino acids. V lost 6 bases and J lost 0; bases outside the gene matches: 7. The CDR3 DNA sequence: TGCAGTGCCGAACAAAGCGGGAGCTCCTACAATGAGCAGTTCTTC. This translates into CSAEQSGSSYNEQFF.

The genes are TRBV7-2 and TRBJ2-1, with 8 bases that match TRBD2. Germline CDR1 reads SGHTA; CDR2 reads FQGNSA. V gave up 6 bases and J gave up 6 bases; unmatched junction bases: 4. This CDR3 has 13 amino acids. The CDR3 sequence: CASRALAVNEQFF. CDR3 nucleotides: TGTGCCAGCAGAGCACTAGCGGTCAATGAGCAGTTCTTC.